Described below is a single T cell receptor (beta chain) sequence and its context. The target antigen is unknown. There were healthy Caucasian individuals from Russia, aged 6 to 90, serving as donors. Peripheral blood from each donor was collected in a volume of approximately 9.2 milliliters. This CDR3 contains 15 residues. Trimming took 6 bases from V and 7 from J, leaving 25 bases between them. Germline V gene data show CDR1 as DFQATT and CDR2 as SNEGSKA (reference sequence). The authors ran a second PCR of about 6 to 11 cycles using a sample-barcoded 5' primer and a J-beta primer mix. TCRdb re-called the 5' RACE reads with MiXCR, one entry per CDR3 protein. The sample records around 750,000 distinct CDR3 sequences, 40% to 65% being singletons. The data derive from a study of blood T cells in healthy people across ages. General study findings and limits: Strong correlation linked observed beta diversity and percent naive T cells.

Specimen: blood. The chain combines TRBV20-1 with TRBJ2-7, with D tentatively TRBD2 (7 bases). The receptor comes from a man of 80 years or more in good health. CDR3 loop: CSALSRGAAYNEQYF. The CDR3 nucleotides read TGCAGTGCCTTGAGCCGGGGGGCCGCCTACAATGAGCAGTACTTC.